This T cell receptor beta chain was recovered during a study of blood T cell repertoires in COVID-19. Authors' methods: Nucleated cell counts were estimated from reference gene primer amplification. Only in-frame clones appear in the TCRdb table, and some are missing; sequencing was by immunoSEQ multiplex PCR. That table supplies the V and J calls and clone size; D and trimming were determined from the DNA. The top ten hold about 0.99% of the sample, which has about 250,000 clones, 88% seen once. Germline V gene sequence: CDR1 LNHNV, CDR2 YYDKDF (reference sequence). Trimming cost V 4 bases and J 4 bases, with 19 bases left between them. The CDR3 length is 16 residues.

The clonotype was recovered from a woman aged 40 to 55 who had recovered from COVID-19. The chain couples TRBV15 to TRBJ1-1, with D maybe TRBD1 (6 bases). The sequenced sample consisted of peripheral blood. The CDR3 region is CATSTPYRATGTEAFF. The DNA of the CDR3 is TGTGCCACCAGCACCCCCTACAGGGCGACCGGCACTGAAGCTTTCTTT.